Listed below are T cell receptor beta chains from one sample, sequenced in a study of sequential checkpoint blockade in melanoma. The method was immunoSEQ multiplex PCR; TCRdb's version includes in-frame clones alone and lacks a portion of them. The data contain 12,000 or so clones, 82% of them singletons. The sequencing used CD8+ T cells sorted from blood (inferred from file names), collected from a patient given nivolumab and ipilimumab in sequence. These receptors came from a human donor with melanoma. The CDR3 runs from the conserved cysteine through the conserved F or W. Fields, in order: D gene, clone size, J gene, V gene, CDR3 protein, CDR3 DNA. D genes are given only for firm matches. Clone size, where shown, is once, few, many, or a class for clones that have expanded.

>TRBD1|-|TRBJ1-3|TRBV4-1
CASSLTTGAGNTIYF
TGCGCCAGCAGCCTCACGACAGGGGCCGGAAACACCATATATTTT
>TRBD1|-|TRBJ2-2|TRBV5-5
CASSLITGAGELFF
TGTGCCAGCAGCTTAATTACAGGGGCCGGGGAGCTGTTTTTT
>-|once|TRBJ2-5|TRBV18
CARVWADDRETQYF
TGTGCCAGGGTGTGGGCCGACGACCGGGAGACCCAGTACTTC
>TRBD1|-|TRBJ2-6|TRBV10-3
CAIFSGYGTGVEANVLTF
TGTGCCATCTTCTCCGGCTACGGGACAGGGGTAGAGGCCAACGTCCTGACTTTC
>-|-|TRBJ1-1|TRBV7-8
CASSLEGAIGAFF
TGTGCCAGCAGCTTAGAAGGGGCCATCGGAGCTTTCTTT
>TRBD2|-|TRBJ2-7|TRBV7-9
CASSGLAGDPYEQYF
TGTGCCAGCAGCGGCCTAGCGGGAGACCCCTACGAGCAGTACTTC
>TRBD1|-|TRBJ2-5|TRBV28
CASNAGTGGQETQYF
TGTGCCAGCAATGCGGGCACAGGGGGACAAGAGACCCAGTACTTC
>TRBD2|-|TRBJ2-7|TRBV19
CASSQTSVYEQYF
TGTGCCAGTAGTCAGACTAGCGTCTACGAGCAGTACTTC
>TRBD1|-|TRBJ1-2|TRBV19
CASSMGTGAPNYGYTF
TGTGCCAGTAGTATGGGGACAGGAGCTCCTAACTATGGCTACACCTTC
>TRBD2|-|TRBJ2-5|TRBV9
CASSAVGGETQYF
TGTGCCAGCAGCGCCGTGGGAGGGGAGACCCAGTACTTC
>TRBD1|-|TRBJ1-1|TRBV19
CASSVQGQGTEAFF
TGTGCCAGTAGTGTACAGGGGCAGGGGACTGAAGCTTTCTTT
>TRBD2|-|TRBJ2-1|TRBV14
CASSQDLVSSGYNEQFF
TGTGCCAGCAGCCAAGATCTTGTGTCTAGCGGCTACAATGAGCAGTTCTTC
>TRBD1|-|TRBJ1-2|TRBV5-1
CASSPGTGLVSDGYTF
TGCGCCAGCAGCCCAGGGACAGGCCTTGTCTCGGATGGCTACACCTTC
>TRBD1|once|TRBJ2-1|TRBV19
CASTQDRGRPNEQFF
TGTGCCAGTACCCAGGACAGGGGGCGTCCCAATGAGCAGTTCTTC
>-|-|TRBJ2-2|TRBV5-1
CASSSDMAGELFF
TGCGCCAGCAGCAGTGACATGGCCGGGGAGCTGTTTTTT
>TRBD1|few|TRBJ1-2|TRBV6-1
CASSKQGGAGGYTF
TGTGCCAGCAGTAAACAGGGGGGCGCCGGCGGCTACACCTTC
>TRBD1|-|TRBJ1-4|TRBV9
CASSVDETGYNEKLFF
TGTGCCAGCAGCGTAGATGAGACAGGGTACAATGAAAAACTGTTTTTT
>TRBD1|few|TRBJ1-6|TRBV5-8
CASSPKTGDNSPLHF
TGTGCCAGCAGCCCAAAGACAGGGGATAATTCACCCCTCCACTTT
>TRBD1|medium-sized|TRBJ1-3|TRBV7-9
CASSLDHPGQGGSGNTIYF
TGTGCCAGCAGCTTAGATCATCCGGGACAGGGTGGCTCTGGAAACACCATATATTTT
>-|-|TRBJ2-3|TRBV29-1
CSTPSTDTQYF
TGCAGCACTCCTAGCACAGATACGCAGTATTTT
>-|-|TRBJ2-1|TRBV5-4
CASGLGEVQFF
TGTGCCAGCGGTCTCGGGGAGGTGCAGTTCTTC
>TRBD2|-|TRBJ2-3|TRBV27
CASSWLAGIDTQYF
TGTGCCAGCAGTTGGCTAGCGGGAATAGATACGCAGTATTTT
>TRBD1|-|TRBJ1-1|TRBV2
CASSRGRQGVTEAFF
TGTGCCAGCAGCCGCGGGAGACAGGGGGTAACTGAGGCTTTCTTT
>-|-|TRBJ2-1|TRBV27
CASSLDSTIYNEQFF
TGTGCCAGCAGTTTAGACTCGACTATATACAATGAGCAGTTCTTC
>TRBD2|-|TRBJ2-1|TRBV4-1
CASSRAGDAYNEQFF
TGCGCCAGCAGTCGAGCGGGAGATGCCTACAATGAGCAGTTCTTC
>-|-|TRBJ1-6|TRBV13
CASSLEGENSPLHF
TGTGCCAGCAGCTTAGAGGGGGAGAATTCACCCCTCCACTTT
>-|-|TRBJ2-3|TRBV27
CASSTTGPTDTQYF
TGTGCCAGCAGTACGACAGGTCCCACAGATACGCAGTATTTT
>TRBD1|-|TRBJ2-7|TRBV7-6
CASSMDRSSYEQYF
TGTGCCAGCAGCATGGACAGGAGCTCCTACGAGCAGTACTTC
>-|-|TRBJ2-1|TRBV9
CASSAAGGHEINEQFF
TGTGCCAGCAGCGCCGCTGGCGGGCACGAAATCAATGAGCAGTTCTTC
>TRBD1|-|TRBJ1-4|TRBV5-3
CARSRFPGQGNEKLFF
TGTGCCAGAAGCCGATTCCCGGGACAGGGGAATGAAAAACTGTTTTTT
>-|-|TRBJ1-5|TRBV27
CASGDTDQPQHF
TGTGCCAGTGGGGACACTGATCAGCCCCAGCATTTT
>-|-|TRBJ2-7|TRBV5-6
CASSLTNTRYEQYF
TGTGCCAGCAGCCTGACTAATACAAGATACGAGCAGTACTTC
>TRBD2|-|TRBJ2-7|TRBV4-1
CASSQTGGSSYEQYF
TGCGCCAGCAGCCAGACGGGGGGGAGCTCCTACGAGCAGTACTTC
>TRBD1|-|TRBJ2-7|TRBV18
CASPPGQGVDEQYF
TGTGCCAGCCCACCGGGACAGGGGGTAGACGAGCAGTACTTC
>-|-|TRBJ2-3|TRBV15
CATSTFYIDTQYF
TGTGCCACCAGCACGTTTTATATCGATACGCAGTATTTT
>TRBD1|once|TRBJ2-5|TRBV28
CASSLLSGTGEETQYF
TGTGCCAGCAGTCTCTTATCCGGGACAGGGGAAGAGACCCAGTACTTC
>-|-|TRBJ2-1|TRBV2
CAIPAAGDYNEQFF
TGTGCTATCCCGGCTGCAGGGGATTACAATGAGCAGTTCTTC
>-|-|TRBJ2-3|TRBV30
CAWSLGAGTDTQYF
TGTGCCTGGAGTCTGGGGGCCGGCACAGATACGCAGTATTTT
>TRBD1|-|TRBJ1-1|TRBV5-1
CASSFQGATEAFF
TGCGCCAGCAGCTTTCAGGGGGCGACTGAAGCTTTCTTT
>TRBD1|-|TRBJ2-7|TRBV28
CASRYGTGAAYEQYF
TGTGCCAGCAGGTACGGGACAGGGGCGGCCTACGAGCAGTACTTC
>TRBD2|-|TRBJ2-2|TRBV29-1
CSVAGGAHTGELFF
TGCAGCGTGGCGGGGGGGGCGCACACCGGGGAGCTGTTTTTT
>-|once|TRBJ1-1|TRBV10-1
CASSSGGFDTEAFF
TGCGCCAGCAGTTCGGGAGGGTTCGACACTGAAGCTTTCTTT
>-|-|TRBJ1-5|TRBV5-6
CASSALGTNQPQHF
TGTGCCAGCAGCGCTCTAGGCACCAATCAGCCCCAGCATTTT
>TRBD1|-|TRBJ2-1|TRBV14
CASSQVGTAFNEQFF
TGTGCCAGCAGCCAAGTTGGGACAGCTTTTAATGAGCAGTTCTTC
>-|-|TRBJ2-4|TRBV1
CTSSQGSPTGVPKNIQYF
TGCACCAGCAGCCAAGGAAGCCCGACAGGGGTGCCCAAAAACATTCAGTACTTC
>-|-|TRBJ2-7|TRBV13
CASSPRGVASYEQYF
TGTGCCAGCAGCCCCAGGGGGGTAGCGTCCTACGAGCAGTACTTC
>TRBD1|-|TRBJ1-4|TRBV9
CASSVEGRQGWANEKLFF
TGTGCCAGCAGCGTAGAGGGTCGACAGGGATGGGCTAATGAAAAACTGTTTTTT
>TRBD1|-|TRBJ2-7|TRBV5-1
CASSLGQGALGYEQYF
TGCGCCAGCAGCCTGGGACAGGGGGCCCTCGGTTACGAGCAGTACTTC
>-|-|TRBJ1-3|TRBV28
CASSFGGTVDVNTIYF
TGTGCCAGCAGTTTCGGAGGGACGGTTGATGTAAACACCATATATTTT
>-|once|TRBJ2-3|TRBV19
CASSIGAPSTDTQYF
TGTGCCAGTAGTATTGGAGCCCCCAGCACAGATACGCAGTATTTT
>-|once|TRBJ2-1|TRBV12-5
CASGLGAVDEQFF
TGTGCTAGTGGTTTGGGGGCCGTCGATGAGCAGTTCTTC
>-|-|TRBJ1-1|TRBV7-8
CASSLAPQGLHEAFF
TGTGCCAGCAGCTTAGCGCCACAGGGACTACATGAAGCTTTCTTT
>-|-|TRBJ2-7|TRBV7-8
CASRRETEQYF
TGTGCCAGCCGCAGGGAAACCGAGCAGTACTTC
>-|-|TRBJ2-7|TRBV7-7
CASSLASGSYEQYF
TGTGCTAGCAGCTTAGCTTCAGGTTCCTACGAGCAGTACTTC
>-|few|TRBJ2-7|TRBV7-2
CASSSGAGGYEQYF
TGTGCCAGCAGCTCAGGTGCCGGGGGTTACGAGCAGTACTTC